This T cell receptor beta chain emerged from a study of CD8 T cells in ankylosing spondylitis. Study-wide findings and caveats: About 8 highly homologous variants made up a TCR beta motif, and this motif appeared characteristic of ankylosing spondylitis blood. Disease-associated clonotypes exhibited CD8+ identity and were relatively infrequent in peripheral blood. Significantly higher representation of disease-linked clones was reported for matched ankylosing spondylitis synovial fluid.

This clonotype came up many times. The antigen is undetermined. Construction of TCR beta libraries was performed using quantitative 5'-RACE with molecular barcodes. TCRdb redid the calling of the 5' RACE reads with MiXCR, one entry per CDR3 protein. The table has approximately 520,000 distinct CDR3 sequences, approximately 5.3% seen once. Sequenced: blood, either unsorted or a sorted T cell fraction (not recorded which). The sequence derives from a male donor with ankylosing spondylitis.

CDR3 in DNA: TGTGCCAGCAGTTTTTCTGCCGGGACGGCGGTTTTTAACTATGGCTACACCTTC. Encoded protein: CASSFSAGTAVFNYGYTF. The chain employs TRBV6-5 and TRBJ1-2; D is possibly TRBD1 (5 bases). The V end was cut by 4 bases, the J end by 1 base, with 22 bases between. The CDR3 is made up of 18 amino acids. Germline V gene data show CDR1 as MNHEY and CDR2 as SVGAGI.